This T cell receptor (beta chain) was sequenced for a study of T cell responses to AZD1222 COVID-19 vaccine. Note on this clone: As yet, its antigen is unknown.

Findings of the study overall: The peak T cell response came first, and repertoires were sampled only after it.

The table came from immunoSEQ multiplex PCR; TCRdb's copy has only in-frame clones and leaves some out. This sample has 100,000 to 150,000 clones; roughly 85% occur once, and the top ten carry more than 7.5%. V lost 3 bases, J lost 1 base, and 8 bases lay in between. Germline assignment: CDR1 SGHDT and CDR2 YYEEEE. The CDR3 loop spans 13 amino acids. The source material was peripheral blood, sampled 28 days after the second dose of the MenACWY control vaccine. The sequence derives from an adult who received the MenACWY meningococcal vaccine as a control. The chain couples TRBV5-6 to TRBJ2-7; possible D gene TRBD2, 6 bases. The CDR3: CASSYGSSYEQYF. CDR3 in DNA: TGTGCCAGCAGCTACGGGAGTTCCTACGAGCAGTACTTC. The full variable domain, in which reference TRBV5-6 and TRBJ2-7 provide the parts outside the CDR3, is DAGVTQSPTHLIKTRGQQVTLRCSPKSGHDTVSWYQQALGQGPQFIFQYYEEEERQRGNFPDRFSGHQFPNYSSELNVNALLLGDSALYLCASSYGSSYEQYFGPGTRLTVT.